These T cell receptor beta chains were read from a single sample in a study of T cells in Graves' hyperthyroidism and ophthalmopathy. TCRdb reprocessed the multiplex PCR reads via MiXCR and lists one record per CDR3 protein. Of around 300,000 distinct CDR3 sequences listed, 20% to 25% are singletons. The sequenced sample consisted of blood. These receptors were taken from a man younger than 40 with Graves' ophthalmopathy. The CDR3 runs from the conserved cysteine through the conserved F or W. D genes are given only for firm matches. Some rows mark clone size as missing; the rest say once, few, many or name a class of expanded clone.

TRBJ1-2	TRBV6-1	few	-	CASSGFERNYGYTF	TGTGCCAGCAGTGGTTTTGAACGGAACTATGGCTACACCTTC
TRBJ2-2	TRBV6-1	-	-	CASRGDTGELFF	TGTGCCAGCAGAGGGGACACCGGGGAGCTGTTTTTT
TRBJ2-2	TRBV11-3	many	-	CASEGQTGELFF	TGTGCCAGCGAAGGACAGACCGGGGAGCTGTTTTTT
TRBJ1-1	TRBV12-3/TRBV12-4	-	-	CASSLTTLNTEAFF	TGTGCCAGCAGTTTAACGACTCTGAACACTGAAGCTTTCTTT
TRBJ1-5	TRBV30	many	-	CAWSAVSTNQPQHF	TGTGCCTGGAGTGCAGTCAGCACGAATCAGCCCCAGCATTTT
TRBJ2-1	TRBV7-8	-	TRBD2	CASSKKPSGLAGGNEQFF	TGTGCCAGCAGCAAAAAGCCTTCGGGACTAGCGGGAGGGAATGAGCAGTTCTTC
TRBJ2-5	TRBV28	-	-	CASSTDRKTQYF	TGTGCCAGCAGTACCGACAGGAAGACCCAGTACTTC
TRBJ2-2	TRBV10-2	few	-	CASSGVAGELFF	TGCGCCAGCAGTGGGGTTGCCGGGGAGCTGTTTTTT
TRBJ1-4	TRBV2	many	-	CASSGWRPNEKLFF	TGTGCCAGCAGTGGGTGGAGGCCCAATGAAAAACTGTTTTTT
TRBJ1-2	TRBV12-3/TRBV12-4	many	TRBD1	CASSTDRVLGYTF	TGTGCCAGCAGTACGGACAGGGTGCTTGGCTACACCTTC
TRBJ1-5	TRBV5-1	-	TRBD1	CASSLGAGGSNQPQHF	TGCGCCAGCAGCTTGGGGGCAGGGGGTAGCAATCAGCCCCAGCATTTT
TRBJ2-3	TRBV10-3	-	TRBD2	CAIGLATSTDTQYF	TGTGCCATCGGACTAGCGACTAGCACAGATACGCAATATTTT
TRBJ1-1	TRBV6-1	many	-	CASSYGVRTEAFF	TGTGCCAGCAGTTATGGGGTTCGCACTGAAGCTTTCTTT
TRBJ2-1	TRBV6-1	-	TRBD2	CASSQGLAGEGFF	TGTGCCAGCAGCCAGGGACTAGCGGGAGAGGGGTTCTTC
TRBJ1-1	TRBV29-1	few	-	CSVRWGTEAFF	TGCAGCGTTAGATGGGGCACTGAAGCTTTCTTT
TRBJ2-7	TRBV27	many	-	CASSPRSGEQYF	TGTGCCAGCAGCCCAAGATCGGGAGAGCAGTACTTC